This record covers a single TCR beta chain. What it binds is not known. CDR1 is MDHEN and CDR2 is SYDVKM in the germline V gene. The CDR3 runs to 13 residues. Unmatched junction bases numbered 4, after V lost 5 bases and J lost 6 bases. Pooled in the analysis were second doses at about 4 or about 12 weeks. Some clones are missing from TCRdb's copy, which holds only in-frame ones; the method was immunoSEQ multiplex PCR. This sample has 150,000 to 180,000 clones, with over 80% found just once. This sample was taken from a study of T cell responses to AZD1222 COVID-19 vaccine. Study outcomes and limitations: Increased Spike-specific TCR breadth and depth were observed after two AZD1222 doses. Researchers report vaccine-associated CD4 TCRs spanning spike, with dominance at 160-218 and 743-854. Baseline serology detected seropositivity in only six AZD1222 recipients.

The chain couples TRBV28 to TRBJ2-1; TRBD2 agrees at 7 bases. This clonotype originated in an adult who received the AZD1222 COVID-19 vaccine. Sequences were derived from peripheral blood, sampled 28 days after the second AZD1222 dose. CDR3 amino acids: CASSPGGSNEQFF. CDR3 coding DNA: TGTGCCAGCAGTCCCGGGGGGAGCAATGAGCAGTTCTTC.